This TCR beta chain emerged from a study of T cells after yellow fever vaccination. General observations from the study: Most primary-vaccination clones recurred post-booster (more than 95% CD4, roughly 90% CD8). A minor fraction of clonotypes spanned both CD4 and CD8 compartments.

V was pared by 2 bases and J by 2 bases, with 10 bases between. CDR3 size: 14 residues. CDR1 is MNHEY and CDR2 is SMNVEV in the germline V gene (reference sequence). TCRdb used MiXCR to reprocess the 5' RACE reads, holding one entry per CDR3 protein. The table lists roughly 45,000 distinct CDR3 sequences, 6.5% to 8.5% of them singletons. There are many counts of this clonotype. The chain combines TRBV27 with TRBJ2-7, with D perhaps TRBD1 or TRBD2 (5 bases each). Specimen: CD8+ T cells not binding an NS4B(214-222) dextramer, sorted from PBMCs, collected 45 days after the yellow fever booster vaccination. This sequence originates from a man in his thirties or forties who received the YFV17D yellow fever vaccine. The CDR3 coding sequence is TGTGCCAGCAGTTTAAAAGGGGACGCCTACGAGCAGTACTTC. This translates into CASSLKGDAYEQYF.